These T cell receptor beta chains were read from a single sample in a study of beta chain features in type 1 diabetes. The repertoire was sequenced with immunoSEQ multiplex PCR; TCRdb's copy has only in-frame clones and lacks some. The sample has over 300,000 clones; roughly 9% are singletons. Material: central memory CD4+ T cells from blood. The receptors were gathered from a man aged 25-40 years with type 1 diabetes. Each CDR3 is given with its conserved first and last residue. The D gene is left open where the match is weak. Not every row has a clone size; where given, it reads once, few, many or a size class.

j_call	v_call	d_call	clone_size	cdr3_nt	cdr3_aa
TRBJ2-7	TRBV5-1	-	-	TGCGCCAGCAGCCTGGGGACGACCGCAGGGGAGCAGTACTTC	CASSLGTTAGEQYF
TRBJ2-7	TRBV5-4	-	few	TGTGCCAGCAGCTTGGCCTTGGACGGCACCTTTCCCCAGTACTTC	CASSLALDGTFPQYF
TRBJ2-5	TRBV7-2	-	few	TGTGCCAGCAGCTTACAAGTCGGGGAGACCCAGTACTTC	CASSLQVGETQYF
TRBJ2-5	TRBV19	-	-	TGTGCCAGTATAGGTTGGCAAGAGACCCAGTACTTC	CASIGWQETQYF
TRBJ2-7	TRBV27	-	-	TGTGCCAGCAGTTTCACCTACAGGGACGAGCAGTACTTC	CASSFTYRDEQYF
TRBJ2-1	TRBV5-1	-	few	TGCGCCAGCAGCCCGGGACTCGCCGTCTACAATGAGCAGTTCTTC	CASSPGLAVYNEQFF
TRBJ2-3	TRBV10-3	-	-	TGTGCCATCTCTACCCCCTCCACAGATACGCAGTATTTT	CAISTPSTDTQYF
TRBJ1-4	TRBV6-1	TRBD1	-	TGTGCCAGCACGTCCGGGACAGGGGAGGAAAAACTGTTTTTT	CASTSGTGEEKLFF
TRBJ1-2	TRBV4-3	-	-	TGCGCCAGCAGCCAAGATCATGCCAGGTCACACTATGGCTACACCTTC	CASSQDHARSHYGYTF
TRBJ2-2	TRBV4-3	TRBD2	-	TGCGCCAGCAGCCCCATACTAGCGGCGGGCACCGGGGAGCTGTTTTTT	CASSPILAAGTGELFF
TRBJ2-1	TRBV11-2	-	many	TGTGCCAGCAGCTTAGCTCCGGGGACACACAATGAGCAGTTCTTC	CASSLAPGTHNEQFF
TRBJ1-1	TRBV18	-	few	TGTGCCAGCTCACCACGAGGTGGGGGGGAGAACACTGAAGCTTTCTTT	CASSPRGGGENTEAFF
TRBJ2-7	TRBV28	-	-	TGTGCCAGCAGTTTAGGTGTTGTGTACAGCTACGAGCAGTACTTC	CASSLGVVYSYEQYF
TRBJ1-2	TRBV27	TRBD1	-	TGTGCCAGCAGTTTCGGGACAGGGGGTGGCTACACCTTC	CASSFGTGGGYTF
TRBJ2-7	TRBV7-9	TRBD1	few	TGTGCCAGCAGCTCTAACCGGGACAGGCGATCCTACGAGCAGTACTTC	CASSSNRDRRSYEQYF
TRBJ1-1	TRBV2	TRBD1	-	TGTGCCAGCAGTATCGACAGGGTAGCTTTCTTT	CASSIDRVAFF
TRBJ1-4	TRBV15	-	-	TGTGCCACCAGCAGAGCCAAGACAGATAATGAAAAACTGTTTTTT	CATSRAKTDNEKLFF
TRBJ2-2	TRBV2	-	few	TGTGCCAGCAGTCGGACAGTTATCGAGGGCGGGGAGCTGTTTTTT	CASSRTVIEGGELFF